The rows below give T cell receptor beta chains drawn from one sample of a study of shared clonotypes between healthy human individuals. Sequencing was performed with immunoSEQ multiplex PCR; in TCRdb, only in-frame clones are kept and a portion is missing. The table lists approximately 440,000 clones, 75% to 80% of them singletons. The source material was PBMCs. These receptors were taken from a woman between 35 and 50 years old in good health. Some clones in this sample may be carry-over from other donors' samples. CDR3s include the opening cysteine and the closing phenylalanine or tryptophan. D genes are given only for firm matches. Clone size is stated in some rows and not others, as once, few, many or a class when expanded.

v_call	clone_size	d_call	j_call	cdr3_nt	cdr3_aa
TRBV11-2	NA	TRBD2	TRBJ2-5	TGTGCCAGCAGCCCGGGACTAGCGGGAGGGTTGTTTGGGCAGTACTTC	CASSPGLAGGLFGQYF
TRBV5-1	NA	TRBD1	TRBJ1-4	TGCGCCAGCAGCTACAGGGGGCGGAATGAAAAACTGTTTTTT	CASSYRGRNEKLFF
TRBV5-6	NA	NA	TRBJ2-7	TGTGCCAGCAGCTTGTATTACAGAAATTACGAGCAGTACTTC	CASSLYYRNYEQYF
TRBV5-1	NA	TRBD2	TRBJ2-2	TGCGCCAGCAGCTTGGTCACTAGCGGGAGCGGGGCCGGGGAGCTGTTTTTT	CASSLVTSGSGAGELFF
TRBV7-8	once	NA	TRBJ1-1	TGTGCCAGCAGCGCATTGGGGACCTACACTGAAGCTTTCTTT	CASSALGTYTEAFF
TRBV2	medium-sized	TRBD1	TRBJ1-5	TGTGCCAGTCACGGGACAGGGAAGGTGCCCCAGCATTTT	CASHGTGKVPQHF
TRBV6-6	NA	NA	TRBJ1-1	TGTGCCAGCAGTTTAAACCCGGGACTGAACACTGAAGCTTTCTTT	CASSLNPGLNTEAFF
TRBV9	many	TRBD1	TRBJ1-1	TGTGCCAGCAGCGCCCGACAGGGGATGGAGGGGAACACTGAAGCTTTCTTT	CASSARQGMEGNTEAFF
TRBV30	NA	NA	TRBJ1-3	TGTGCCTGGAGTGTAGGGGGTTCTGGAAACACCATATATTTT	CAWSVGGSGNTIYF
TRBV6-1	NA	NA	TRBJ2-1	TGTGCCAGCAGTGAAGCTGACGGATCATACAATGAGCAGTTCTTC	CASSEADGSYNEQFF
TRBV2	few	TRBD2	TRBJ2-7	TGTGCCAGCAGGCCGACTACTAGCGGGAGGGGGAACGAGCAGTACTTC	CASRPTTSGRGNEQYF
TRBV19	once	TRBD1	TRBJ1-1	TGTGCCAGTAGTCACAGGGGGCGGGTAGGCACTGAAGCTTTCTTT	CASSHRGRVGTEAFF
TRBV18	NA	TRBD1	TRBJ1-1	TGTGCCAGCTCTGTGGGGACAGGGGAGCAGAACACTGAAGCTTTCTTT	CASSVGTGEQNTEAFF
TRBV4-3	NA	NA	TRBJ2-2	TGCGCCAGCAGCCAAGATTGGCCAGCGACGAACACCGGGGAGCTGTTTTTT	CASSQDWPATNTGELFF
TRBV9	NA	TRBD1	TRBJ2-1	TGTGCCAGCAGCCCCCGACAGGGAAGTCTCAATGAGCAGTTCTTC	CASSPRQGSLNEQFF
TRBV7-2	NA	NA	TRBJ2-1	TGTGCCAGCAGCCCCGGACTCCTAGGTAATGAGCAGTTCTTC	CASSPGLLGNEQFF
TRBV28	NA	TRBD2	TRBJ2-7	TGTGCCAGCAGTTACGGGGTAGCGGGATTCTACGAGCAGTACTTC	CASSYGVAGFYEQYF
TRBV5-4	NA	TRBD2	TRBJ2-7	TGTGCCAGCAGCCCGGGACTAGCGGGAGTTTACGAGCAGTACTTC	CASSPGLAGVYEQYF
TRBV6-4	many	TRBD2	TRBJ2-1	TGTGCCAGCAGTGACGGGAGCGGGAGCGGGGAGCAGTTCTTC	CASSDGSGSGEQFF
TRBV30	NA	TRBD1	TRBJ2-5	TGTGCCTGGAGTGTAGGACAGGCGGGGACCCAGTACTTC	CAWSVGQAGTQYF
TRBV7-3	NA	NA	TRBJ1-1	TGTGCCAGCAGCGCCACTCAGGGTCTGGCTTTCTTT	CASSATQGLAFF
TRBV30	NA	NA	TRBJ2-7	TGTGCCTGGAGTCCCTCCAACTACGAGCAGTACTTC	CAWSPSNYEQYF
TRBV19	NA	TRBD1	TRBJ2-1	TGTGCCAGTAGTGTGACAGGGTGGGATGAGCAGTTCTTC	CASSVTGWDEQFF
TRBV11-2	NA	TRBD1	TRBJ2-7	TGTGCCAGCAGCTTCACCGGGACAGGGGACTACGAGCAGTACTTC	CASSFTGTGDYEQYF
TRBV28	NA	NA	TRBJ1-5	TGTGCCAGCAGTTCGGTAGATCAGCCCCAGCATTTT	CASSSVDQPQHF
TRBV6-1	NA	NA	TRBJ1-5	TGTGCCAGCAGTGATACTCATCAGCCCCAGCATTTT	CASSDTHQPQHF
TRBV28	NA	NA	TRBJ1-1	TGTGCCAGCAGTTTACTGGGGGGCCGGGACACTGAAGCTTTCTTT	CASSLLGGRDTEAFF
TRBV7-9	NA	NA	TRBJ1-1	TGTGCCAGCAGCTTAGCGGGGGCAGCTTTCTTT	CASSLAGAAFF
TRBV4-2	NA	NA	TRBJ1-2	TGTGCCAGCAGCCAAGATCACGGGGCAGAGGGGGGCTACACCTTC	CASSQDHGAEGGYTF
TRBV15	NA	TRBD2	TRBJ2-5	TGTGCCACCAGCCTCGGGACTAGCGGGATGCAGACCCAGTACTTC	CATSLGTSGMQTQYF
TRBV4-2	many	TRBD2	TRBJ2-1	TGTGCCAGCAGCCAGAGGGAGGCTAGCGGCTACAATGAGCAGTTCTTC	CASSQREASGYNEQFF
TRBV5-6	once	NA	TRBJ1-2	TGTGCCAGCAGCTTGAGGCCGGGCGATGGCTACACCTTC	CASSLRPGDGYTF
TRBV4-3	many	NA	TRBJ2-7	TGCGCCAGCAGCCAAGGATTAGGGGCCTACGAGCAGTACTTC	CASSQGLGAYEQYF
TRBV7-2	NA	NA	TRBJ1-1	TGTGCCAGCAGCTTAGAACAGGATGGGATGAACACTGAAGCTTTCTTT	CASSLEQDGMNTEAFF
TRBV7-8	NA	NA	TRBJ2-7	TGTGCCAGCAGCTTCGGGCAGGGGTTTGAGCAGTACTTC	CASSFGQGFEQYF
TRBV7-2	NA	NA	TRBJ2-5	TGTGCCAGCAGCTCGAATTCTCCGCCGCAAGAGACCCAGTACTTC	CASSSNSPPQETQYF
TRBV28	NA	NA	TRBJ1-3	TGTGCCAGCAGTTTGAGCAGAAGCTCTGGAAACACCATATATTTT	CASSLSRSSGNTIYF
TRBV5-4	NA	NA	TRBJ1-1	TGTGCCAGCAGCTTGCCGAACACTGAAGCTTTCTTT	CASSLPNTEAFF
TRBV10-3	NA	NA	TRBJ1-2	TGTGCCATCAGTGAAGGGGTCTATGGCTACACCTTC	CAISEGVYGYTF
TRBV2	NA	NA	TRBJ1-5	TGTGCCAGCACCTACCAGACACTCAATCAGCCCCAGCATTTT	CASTYQTLNQPQHF
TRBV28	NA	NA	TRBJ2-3	TGTGCCAGCAGCCCGTCAGTGGGGTCAGATACGCAGTATTTT	CASSPSVGSDTQYF
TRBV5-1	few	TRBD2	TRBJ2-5	TGCGCCAGCAGCTTGGCCGGCACGCTAGCGGGAGTTGAGACCCAGTACTTC	CASSLAGTLAGVETQYF
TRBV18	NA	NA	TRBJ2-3	TGTGCCAGCTCACCACGTGGCCAGTCAGATACGCAGTATTTT	CASSPRGQSDTQYF
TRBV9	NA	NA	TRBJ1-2	TGTGCCAGCAGCGGGGGAATTACAGGCTATGGCTACACCTTC	CASSGGITGYGYTF
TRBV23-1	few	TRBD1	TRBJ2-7	TGCGCCAGCAGGCTGGGACAGGATAACTACGAGCAGTACTTC	CASRLGQDNYEQYF
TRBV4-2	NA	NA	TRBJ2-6	TGTGCCAGCAGCCCCTCCACAGGGTCTGGGGCCAACGTCCTGACTTTC	CASSPSTGSGANVLTF
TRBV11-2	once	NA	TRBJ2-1	TGTGCCAGCAGCCCCCGGGACTCCAACAATGAGCAGTTCTTC	CASSPRDSNNEQFF
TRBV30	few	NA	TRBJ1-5	TGTGCCTGGGGGCAGACTGGTCAGCCCCAGCATTTT	CAWGQTGQPQHF
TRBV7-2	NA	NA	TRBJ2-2	TGTGCCAGCAGCTTACGTGAACAGGGCGCCGGGGAGCTGTTTTTT	CASSLREQGAGELFF
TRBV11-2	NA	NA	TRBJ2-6	TGTGCCAGCAGCTTAGTAGGCCACTCTGGGGCCAACGTCCTGACTTTC	CASSLVGHSGANVLTF
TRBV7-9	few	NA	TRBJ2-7	TGTGCCAGCACCCAGGTCTGGAGCTACGAGCAGTACTTC	CASTQVWSYEQYF
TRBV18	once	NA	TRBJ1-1	TGTGCCAGCTTATACGAAGAGAACACTGAAGCTTTCTTT	CASLYEENTEAFF
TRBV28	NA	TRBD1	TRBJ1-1	TGTGCCAGCAGTTCGCCCGGACAGGGGGACACTGAAGCTTTCTTT	CASSSPGQGDTEAFF